The 13 T cell receptor beta chains given below trace back to one sample, sequenced in a study of T cells in Graves' hyperthyroidism and ophthalmopathy. Regions amplified from RNA transcripts were the TCR beta CDR3 regions. The HTBI primer set served for first-round RT-PCR of the TCR CDR3. MiXCR was run by TCRdb on the multiplex PCR reads, yielding one entry per CDR3 protein. The sample holds hundreds of thousands of distinct CDR3 sequences, approximately 44% seen once. The sequenced material came from peripheral blood or thyroid tissue (not recorded which). These receptors were collected from a young woman with Graves' hyperthyroidism.

This clonotype occurred many times. V gene TRBV7-2 combines with J gene TRBJ2-7; D gene uncertain. Per the germline V gene, CDR1 is SGHTA and CDR2 is FQGNSA. The germline V and J ends were trimmed by 5 bases and 6 bases, with 8 bases remaining between them. The CDR3 runs to 11 residues. Here the CDR3 DNA reads TGTGCCAGCAGCGTTACGGTCGAGCAGTACTTC. Translating it yields CASSVTVEQYF.

This clonotype was counted a few times. The V gene is TRBV7-3, the J gene TRBJ2-5; 9 bases line up with TRBD2. This CDR3 has 16 amino acids. The junction had 10 bases not matched to a gene; V was cut back by 5 bases and J by 3 bases. Germline V gene data show CDR1 as SGHTA and CDR2 as FQGTGA. The CDR3 protein is CASSQALAGAEETQYF. The CDR3, as DNA: TGTGCCAGCAGCCAAGCCTTAGCGGGAGCGGAAGAGACCCAGTACTTC.

The V gene is TRBV15, the J gene TRBJ2-6, with 10 nucleotides matching TRBD1. V lost 1 base, J lost 0 bases, and 0 bases stayed unmatched. CDR1 and CDR2 from the germline V gene are LNHNV and YYDKDF (reference sequence). The CDR3 extends over 17 amino acids. In DNA, the CDR3 is TGTGCCACCAGCAGAGGACAGGGGGCCTCTGGGGCCAACGTCCTGACTTTC. It translates to CATSRGQGASGANVLTF. The complete variable domain, with remaining parts taken from reference TRBV15 and TRBJ2-6, reads DAMVIQNPRYQVTQFGKPVTLSCSQTLNHNVMYWYQQKSSQAPKLLFHYYDKDFNNEADTPDNFQSRRPNTSFCFLDIRSPGLGDTAMYLCATSRGQGASGANVLTFGAGSRLTVL.

This chain connects TRBV5-1 to TRBJ2-7, with 13 bases fitting TRBD2. V shed 4 bases and J 9 bases; nucleotides not matched to a gene: 7. This CDR3 comprises 14 residues. Germline values: CDR1 SGHRS, CDR2 YFSETQ. For the CDR3, the DNA is TGCGCCAGCAGCCCCGGACTAGCGGGAGACGTGCAGTACTTC. Translation gives CASSPGLAGDVQYF.

The V and J genes are TRBV7-8 and TRBJ1-1, with 8 bases that match TRBD1. The CDR3 consists of 14 residues. Germline values: CDR1 SGHVS, CDR2 FQNEAQ. The V segment lost 5 bases and the J segment 5 bases; nucleotides outside the gene matches: 7. The DNA for the CDR3 is TGTGCCAGCAGCCCGGACAGGGCTCGTACTGAAGCTTTCTTT. It translates to CASSPDRARTEAFF.

This clonotype was recorded a few times. The V call is TRBV7-9, the J call TRBJ1-1; D unclear. The V gene's germline CDR1 is SEHNR and CDR2 FQNEAQ (reference sequence). With 2 bases removed from V and 0 bases from J, the gap between germline ends came to 7 bases. CDR3 length equals 14 residues. This CDR3 is CASSLTTVNTEAFF. CDR3 nucleotides: TGTGCCAGCAGCTTAACTACAGTGAACACTGAAGCTTTCTTT.

As concerns this clonotype: One end of the junction varies from germline; a read error may be responsible. The chain employs TRBV10-2 and TRBJ2-7; D is unclear. Germline V lookup: CDR1 WSHSY, CDR2 SAAADI. There are 12 residues in the CDR3. The chain's CDR3 is CASSQGRAEQYF. The CDR3 DNA is TGTGCCAGCAGCCAAGGTAGAGCCGAGCAGTACTTC.

The chain is built from TRBV29-1 and TRBJ1-2, with 9 bases aligning to TRBD1. Trimming cost V 3 bases and J 2 bases; bases outside gene matches: 4. This CDR3 comprises 14 residues. CDR1 is SQVTM and CDR2 is ANQGSEA in the germline V gene. CDR3 sequence: CSVERTGENYGYTF. The CDR3 DNA reads as TGCAGCGTTGAGCGGACAGGGGAAAACTATGGCTACACCTTC.

This clonotype came up a few times. The chain is built from TRBV24-1 and TRBJ2-5, with D possibly called TRBD1 or TRBD2 (5 bases each). Germline V gene sequence: CDR1 KGHDR, CDR2 SFDVKD. This CDR3 has 13 residues. V lost 6 bases to trimming and J lost 4 bases, with 11 bases between them. The CDR3 DNA reads as TGTGCCACCAGTACCTGGGGGTCAGAGACCCAGTACTTC. Translation: CATSTWGSETQYF.

This chain uses TRBV24-1 with TRBJ2-5, with TRBD1 identical over 10 bases. J gave up 5 bases and V 4 bases, and 9 bases lay outside the gene matches. Per germline, CDR1 KGHDR and CDR2 SFDVKD. This CDR3 spans 16 amino acids. The CDR3 bases are TGTGCCACCAGTGAGTCCGGGACAGGGGATGGGGAGACCCAGTACTTC. It encodes CATSESGTGDGETQYF.

This clonotype showed up many times. This sequence joins TRBV29-1 and TRBJ1-1; no reliable D call. CDR3 length equals 13 residues. Trimming removed 4 bases at V and 1 base at J, with 10 bases between. The germline V gene has CDR1 SQVTM and CDR2 ANQGSEA. CDR3 region: CSVGIDPNTEAFF. DNA for the CDR3: TGCAGCGTTGGGATCGACCCGAACACTGAAGCTTTCTTT.

This clonotype was found a few times. J is TRBJ2-7 and V is TRBV5-6; 7 bases map to TRBD1. V lost 5 bases to trimming and J lost 5 bases; unmatched junction nucleotides: 7. Germline V gene sequence: CDR1 SGHDT, CDR2 YYEEEE. The CDR3 runs 13 residues. The CDR3 bases are TGTGCCAGCAGACAGACAGGGATCCACGAGCAGTACTTC. Protein sequence: CASRQTGIHEQYF.

V and J are TRBV15 and TRBJ2-6; D call uncertain. CDR1 and CDR2 from the germline V gene are LNHNV and YYDKDF (reference sequence). The CDR3 runs to 17 residues. V was pared by 6 bases and J by 0 bases, with 15 bases between. CDR3 in DNA: TGTGCCACCAGTAACACAAGGTCGTCCTCTGGGGCCAACGTCCTGACTTTC. This sequence encodes CATSNTRSSSGANVLTF.